What follows describes a single T cell receptor beta chain. This clonotype occurred a few times. This receptor's antigen is unknown. The sample holds no much larger clone one base away, and base qualities are not on file. The data were obtained in a study of response to subunit inactivated influenza vaccine (dated 2018 in TCRdb). Study-level background: Deep quantitative T cell receptor repertoire profiling was used in the study to track responses to a trivalent subunit inactivated influenza vaccine. Findings and caveats that apply to the study as a whole: The authors suggested that each seasonal influenza vaccination may recruit only a limited number of new T cells.

The method was RT-PCR. Sequencing used an Illumina HiSeq 2500. TCRdb cleaned the public reads at Q25 with fastp, built clones with MiXCR and kept in-frame beta chains. Each entry is one CDR3 protein sequence, shown with its most common DNA and genes. This sample holds 450,000 to 600,000 distinct CDR3 sequences; under 9% were observed only once. The ten largest account for 13% of the sample. This specimen was PBMCs from blood, taken 23 to 25 months after vaccination. This receptor was taken from a man aged 50-75 years who received an inactivated influenza vaccine. Donor details come from another sample of the same person, matched by shared clones.

Read as DNA, the sequence is TGTGCCAGCAGTTTCGGCTACACCTATAACTATGGCTACACCTTC. It translates to CASSFGYTYNYGYTF. The rearranged segments are TRBV28 and TRBJ1-2; confidence is insufficient to name the D gene. Measured from the cysteine to the phenylalanine, the CDR3 is 15 residues long. Only the CDR3 DNA is retained, 45 bases long and in frame from the first base. Per the germline V gene, MDHEN is the CDR1 and SYDVKM is the CDR2. V is reduced by 3 bases and J by 1 base, leaving a spacing of 12 bases between them.